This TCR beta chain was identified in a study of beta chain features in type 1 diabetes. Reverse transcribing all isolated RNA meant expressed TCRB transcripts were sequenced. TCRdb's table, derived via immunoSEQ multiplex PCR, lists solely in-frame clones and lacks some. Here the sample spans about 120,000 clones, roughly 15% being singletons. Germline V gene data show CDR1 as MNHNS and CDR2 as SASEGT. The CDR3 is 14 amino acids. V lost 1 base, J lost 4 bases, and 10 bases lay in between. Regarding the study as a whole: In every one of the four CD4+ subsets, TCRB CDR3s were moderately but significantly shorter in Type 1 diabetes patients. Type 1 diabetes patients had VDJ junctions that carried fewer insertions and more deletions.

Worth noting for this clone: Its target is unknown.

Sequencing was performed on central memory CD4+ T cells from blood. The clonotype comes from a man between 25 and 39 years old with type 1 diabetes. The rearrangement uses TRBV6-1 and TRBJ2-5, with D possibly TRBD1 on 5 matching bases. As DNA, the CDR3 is TGTGCCAGCAGTGAAGACAGGTTCTCAGAGACCCAGTACTTC. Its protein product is CASSEDRFSETQYF.